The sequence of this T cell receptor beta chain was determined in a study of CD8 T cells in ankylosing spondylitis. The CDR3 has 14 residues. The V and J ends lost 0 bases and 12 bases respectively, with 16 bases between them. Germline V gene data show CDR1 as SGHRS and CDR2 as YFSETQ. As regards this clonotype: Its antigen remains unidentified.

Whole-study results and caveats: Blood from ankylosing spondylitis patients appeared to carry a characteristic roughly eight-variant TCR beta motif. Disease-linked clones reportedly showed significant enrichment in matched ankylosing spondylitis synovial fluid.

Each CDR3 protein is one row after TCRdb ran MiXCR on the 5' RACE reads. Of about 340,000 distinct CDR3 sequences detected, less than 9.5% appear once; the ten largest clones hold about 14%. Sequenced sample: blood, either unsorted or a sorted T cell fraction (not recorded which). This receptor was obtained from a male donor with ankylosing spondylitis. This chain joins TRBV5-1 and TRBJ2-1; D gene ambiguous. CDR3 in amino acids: CASSLDPSGWGQFF. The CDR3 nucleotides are TGCGCCAGCAGCTTGGACCCCTCAGGTTGGGGGCAGTTCTTC.